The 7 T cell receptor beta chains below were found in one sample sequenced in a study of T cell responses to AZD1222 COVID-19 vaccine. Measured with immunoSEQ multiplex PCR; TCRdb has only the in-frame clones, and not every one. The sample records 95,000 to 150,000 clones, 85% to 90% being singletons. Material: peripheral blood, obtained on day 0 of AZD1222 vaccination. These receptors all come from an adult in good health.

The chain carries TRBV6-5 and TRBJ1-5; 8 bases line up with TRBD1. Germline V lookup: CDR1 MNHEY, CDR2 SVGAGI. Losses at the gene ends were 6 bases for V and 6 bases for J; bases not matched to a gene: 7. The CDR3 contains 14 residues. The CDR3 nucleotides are TGTGCCAGCAGCCGGACAGGGTTTTTTCAGCCCCAGCATTTT. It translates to CASSRTGFFQPQHF.

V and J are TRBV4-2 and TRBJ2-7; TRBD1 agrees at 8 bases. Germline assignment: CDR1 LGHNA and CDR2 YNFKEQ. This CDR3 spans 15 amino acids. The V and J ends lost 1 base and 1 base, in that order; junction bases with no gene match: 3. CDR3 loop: CASSQGGTGSYEQYF. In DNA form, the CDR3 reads TGTGCCAGCAGCCAAGGAGGGACAGGTTCCTACGAGCAGTACTTC.

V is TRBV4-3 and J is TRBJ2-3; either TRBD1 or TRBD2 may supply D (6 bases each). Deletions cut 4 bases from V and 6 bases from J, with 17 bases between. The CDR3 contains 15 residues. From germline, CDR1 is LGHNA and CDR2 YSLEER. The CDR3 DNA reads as TGCGCCAGCAGCCGGGGGCGGGGTCCTGCGGATACGCAGTATTTT. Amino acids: CASSRGRGPADTQYF.

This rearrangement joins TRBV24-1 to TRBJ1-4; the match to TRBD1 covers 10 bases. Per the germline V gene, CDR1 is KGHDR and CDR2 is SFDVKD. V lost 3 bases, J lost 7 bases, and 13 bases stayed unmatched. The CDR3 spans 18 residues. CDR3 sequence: CATSDPGTGVGGGEKLFF. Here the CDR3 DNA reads TGTGCCACCAGTGATCCCGGGACAGGGGTCGGTGGGGGTGAAAAACTGTTTTTT.

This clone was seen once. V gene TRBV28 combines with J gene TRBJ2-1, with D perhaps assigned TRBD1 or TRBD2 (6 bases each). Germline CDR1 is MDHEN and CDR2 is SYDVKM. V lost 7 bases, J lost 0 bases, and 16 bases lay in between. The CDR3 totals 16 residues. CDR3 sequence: CASTGGQPDSYNEQFF. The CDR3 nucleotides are TGTGCCAGCACCGGGGGCCAACCAGACTCCTACAATGAGCAGTTCTTC. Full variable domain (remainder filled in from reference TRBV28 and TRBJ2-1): DVKVTQSSRYLVKRTGEKVFLECVQDMDHENMFWYRQDPGLGLRLIYFSYDVKMKEKGDIPEGYSVSREKKERFSLILESASTNQTSMYLCASTGGQPDSYNEQFFGPGTRLTVL.

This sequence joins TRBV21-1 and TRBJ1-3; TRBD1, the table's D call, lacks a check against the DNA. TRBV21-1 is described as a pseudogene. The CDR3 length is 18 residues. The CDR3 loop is CASSTLMNRGDSGNTIYF. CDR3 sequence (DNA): TGTGCCAGCAGCACCCTTATGAACAGGGGCGACTCTGGAAACACCATATATTTT.

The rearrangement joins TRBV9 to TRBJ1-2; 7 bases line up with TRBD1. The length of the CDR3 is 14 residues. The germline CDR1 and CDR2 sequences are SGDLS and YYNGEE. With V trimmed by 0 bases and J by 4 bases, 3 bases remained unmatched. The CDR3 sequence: CASSVGDSAYGYTF. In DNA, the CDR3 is TGTGCCAGCAGCGTAGGGGACAGCGCCTATGGCTACACCTTC.